This TCR beta chain emerged from a study of blood T cell repertoires in COVID-19. The wider study: Samples came from the United States, Italy and Spain, spanning acute and convalescent COVID-19. PBMCs, B-cell-depleted T cells, or T cells were the source of the cDNA or gDNA that made up the material.

In the original workflow: Using reference gene primer amplification, nucleated cell counts were estimated. Using immunoSEQ multiplex PCR, the repertoire was profiled, and TCRdb retains in-frame clones only, with some absent. V and J calls and clone size are those listed in that table; D and trimming were worked out from the DNA. The sample contains fewer than 65,000 clones, roughly nine tenths of which appear only once. The CDR3 is made up of 13 amino acids. With 5 bases clipped from V and 5 bases from J, the junction kept 2 bases outside the gene matches. Germline assignment: CDR1 MDHEN and CDR2 SYDVKM.

This sequence joins TRBV28 and TRBJ1-1; 10 bases map to TRBD1. The source of this sequence is a woman aged 55-70 years with active or convalescent COVID-19. Sample: peripheral blood. CDR3 sequence reads: CASSRQGATEAFF. Here the CDR3 DNA reads TGTGCCAGCAGTCGACAGGGGGCGACTGAAGCTTTCTTT.